What follows are 18 T cell receptor beta chains derived from one specimen sequenced in a study of response to subunit inactivated influenza vaccine. TCRdb re-called the RT-PCR reads with MiXCR, one entry per CDR3 protein. The sample shows about 160,000 distinct CDR3 sequences, about a tenth of them seen only once. This sample comprised non-naive T cells sorted from PBMCs, obtained about 40 days after vaccination. The receptors originated from a man in his fifties or sixties who received an inactivated influenza vaccine.

The rearrangement joins TRBV10-2 to TRBJ1-1, with D possibly being TRBD1 (5 bases). Germline V gene sequence: CDR1 WSHSY, CDR2 SAAADI. The CDR3 is 16 residues long. V gave up 6 bases and J gave up 5 bases, with 22 bases separating them. CDR3 sequence: CASSPAWGRRGTEAFF. The CDR3 nucleotides are TGCGCCAGCAGCCCCGCCTGGGGACGAAGAGGGACTGAAGCTTTCTTT.

V usage is TRBV28 and J usage is TRBJ2-5; 7 bases line up with TRBD1. The ends lost 3 bases at V and 2 bases at J; junction bases unmatched: 15. Germline lookup yields CDR1 MDHEN and CDR2 SYDVKM. The CDR3 is 18 amino acids. CDR3 loop: CASSFLLIIKDRQETQYF. CDR3 DNA: TGTGCCAGCAGTTTTCTACTGATTATAAAGGACAGGCAAGAGACCCAGTACTTC.

This clonotype showed up just a few times. The chain links TRBV7-9 to TRBJ2-5; unclear D gene. The CDR3 length is 11 residues. The ends were cut back, 2 bases at V and 4 bases at J, with 2 bases in the middle. Germline CDR1 SEHNR, CDR2 FQNEAQ (reference sequence). This CDR3 is CASSLSETQYF. The CDR3 coding sequence is TGTGCCAGCAGCTTATCAGAGACCCAGTACTTC.

This clonotype was counted between two and nine times. J is TRBJ1-5 and V is TRBV6-2 or TRBV6-3, with D possibly matching TRBD1 (6 bases). The CDR3 has 14 residues. Trimming stripped 4 bases from V and 4 bases from J, with 11 bases between. Germline-derived CDR1 and CDR2 are MNHEY and SVGEGT. The CDR3 DNA reads as TGTGCCAGCAGTTTCACAGGGCGAAATCAGCCCCAGCATTTT. Translation gives CASSFTGRNQPQHF.

There are a few counts of this clonotype. This chain uses TRBV27 with TRBJ1-1; 7 nucleotides line up with TRBD1. The CDR3 extends over 14 amino acids. The germline CDR1 and CDR2 sequences are MNHEY and SMNVEV (reference sequence). Unmatched junction bases numbered 5, after V lost 6 bases and J lost 1 base. The CDR3 loop is CASSLYRGNTEAFF. CDR3 DNA sequence: TGTGCCAGCAGCCTGTACAGGGGGAACACTGAAGCTTTCTTT.

CDR3 residues: CASSGGTGNTEAFF. CDR3 sequence (DNA): TGCGCCAGCAGCGGAGGGACAGGGAACACTGAAGCTTTCTTT. The chain recombines TRBV5-1 with TRBJ1-1, with 8 bases fitting TRBD1. This CDR3 contains 14 residues. Germline trimming cut 4 bases from V and 1 base from J; bases unmatched to any gene: 3. Germline V gene data show CDR1 as SGHRS and CDR2 as YFSETQ.

The rearrangement links TRBV20-1 to TRBJ2-5; maybe TRBD2 (6 bases). Germline CDR1 is DFQATT and CDR2 is SNEGSKA (reference sequence). The CDR3 is 16 amino acids. V shed 8 bases and J shed 5 bases, with 27 bases lying between them. The CDR3 sequence is CSPNTSWGGCCETQYF. The CDR3 nucleotides read TGCAGTCCCAACACTTCGTGGGGAGGATGCTGTGAGACCCAGTACTTC.

This clonotype was seen repeatedly, ten times or more. One end of the junction varies from germline; a read error may be responsible. The rearrangement joins TRBV7-7 to TRBJ2-7, with D perhaps TRBD2 (6 bases). The CDR3 length is 15 residues. The germline V gene has CDR1 SSHAT and CDR2 FNYEAQ (reference sequence). CDR3 in DNA: TGTGCTAGCAGCTTAAGGGCTAGCGAAGACTACGAGCAGTACTTC. This translates into CASSLRASEDYEQYF.

This clonotype has ten or more counts. The V and J genes are TRBV28 and TRBJ2-1; possibly TRBD1 for D (7 bases). The germline V gene has CDR1 MDHEN and CDR2 SYDVKM. This CDR3 is 17 amino acids long. V shed 3 bases and J shed 7 bases, with 22 bases lying between them. The CDR3 DNA reads TGTGCCAGCAGTTTCCCAGGGGGGATATGGGAAAGAAATGAGCAGTTCTTC. This sequence encodes CASSFPGGIWERNEQFF.

This clonotype was picked up many times. The chain has TRBV24-1 and TRBJ2-5, with D perhaps matching TRBD2 (5 bases). V was shortened by 3 bases and J by 2 bases, with 9 bases between the two germline ends. The CDR3 has 14 residues. Germline values: CDR1 KGHDR, CDR2 SFDVKD. In DNA, the CDR3 is TGTGCCACCAGTGATCGGGATGCTCAAGAGACCCAGTACTTC. It codes for CATSDRDAQETQYF.

This clonotype was seen at least ten times. The gene calls are TRBV5-5 and TRBJ2-5, with D uncertain. V was shortened by 4 bases and J by 0 bases, with 16 bases between the two germline ends. CDR3 length: 16 residues. Germline CDR1 is SGHKS and CDR2 is YYEKEE (reference sequence). The CDR3 is CASSKTFSWYQETQYF. In DNA form, the CDR3 reads TGTGCCAGCAGCAAAACCTTCAGTTGGTACCAAGAGACCCAGTACTTC.

This clonotype has only a few counts. V usage is TRBV7-8 and J usage is TRBJ2-3; 8 bases fit TRBD2. CDR3 length equals 16 residues. V gave up 3 bases and J gave up 0 bases; unmatched junction bases: 5. Germline CDR1 and CDR2: SGHVS and FQNEAQ. The CDR3 is CASSFEGGGSTDTQYF. DNA of the CDR3: TGTGCCAGCAGCTTCGAAGGCGGGGGGAGCACAGATACGCAGTATTTT.

This clonotype turned up a few times. The V and J genes are TRBV6-5 and TRBJ2-2; D is unresolved. The CDR3 loop spans 12 amino acids. The germline V and J ends were trimmed by 6 bases and 7 bases, with 9 bases remaining between them. Germline CDR1 reads MNHEY; CDR2 reads SVGAGI. Here the CDR3 reads CASSPWGGELFF. The CDR3 region has the DNA TGTGCCAGCAGCCCCTGGGGCGGGGAGCTGTTTTTT.

The rearrangement links TRBV7-9 to TRBJ2-1; D remains ambiguous. V lost 3 bases and J lost 9, with 15 bases in between. CDR3 length: 14 residues. CDR1 and CDR2 from the germline V gene are SEHNR and FQNEAQ (reference sequence). The CDR3 region is CASSFLYESGEQFF. CDR3 nucleotides: TGTGCCAGCAGCTTTCTGTATGAATCGGGTGAGCAGTTCTTC.

This clonotype showed up many times. The rearrangement joins TRBV7-9 to TRBJ1-4; 9 bases are a match to TRBD1. V was clipped by 5 bases and J by 7 bases; unmatched bases: 8. The length of the CDR3 is 15 residues. CDR1 and CDR2 from the germline V gene are SEHNR and FQNEAQ (reference sequence). CDR3 protein: CASSHRTGDGEKLFF. CDR3 DNA: TGTGCCAGCAGCCACCGGACAGGGGACGGTGAAAAACTGTTTTTT.

This clonotype was seen many times. J is TRBJ2-7 and V is TRBV10-3; 7 bases align to TRBD2. The CDR3 sequence is 13 residues long. V trimming: 6 bases; J trimming: 0 bases; junction bases outside the gene matches: 2. From germline, CDR1 is ENHRY and CDR2 SYGVKD. CDR3 protein: CAIRGEGSYEQYF. The CDR3 nucleotides read TGTGCCATCAGAGGGGAGGGCTCCTACGAGCAGTACTTC.

On this clonotype itself: A read error may explain this, as a much larger clone is one base away. The rearrangement links TRBV12-3 or TRBV12-4 to TRBJ1-5; no definite D call. The CDR3 covers 15 residues. CDR3 bases: TGTACCAGCAGTTTACGAGGGTACGGCAATCAGCCCCAGCATTTT. It translates to CTSSLRGYGNQPQHF.

The chain uses TRBV28 and TRBJ2-5, with a tentative D call TRBD1 (6 bases). The V gene's germline CDR1 is MDHEN and CDR2 SYDVKM. Trimming took 7 bases from V and 3 from J, leaving 18 bases between them. There are 15 residues in the CDR3. The DNA for the CDR3 is TGTGCCAGCAAGCCCCTTGACAGGAAGGAAGAGACCCAGTACTTC. This translates into CASKPLDRKEETQYF.